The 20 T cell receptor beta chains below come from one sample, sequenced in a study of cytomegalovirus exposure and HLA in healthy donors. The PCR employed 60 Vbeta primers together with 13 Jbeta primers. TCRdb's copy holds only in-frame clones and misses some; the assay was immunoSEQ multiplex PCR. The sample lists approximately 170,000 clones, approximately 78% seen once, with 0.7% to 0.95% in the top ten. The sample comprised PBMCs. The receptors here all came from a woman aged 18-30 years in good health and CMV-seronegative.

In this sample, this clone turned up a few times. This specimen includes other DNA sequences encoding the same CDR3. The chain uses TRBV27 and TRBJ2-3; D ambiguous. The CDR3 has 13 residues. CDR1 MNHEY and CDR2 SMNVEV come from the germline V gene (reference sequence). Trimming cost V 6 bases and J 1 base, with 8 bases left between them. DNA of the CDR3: TGTGCCAGCAGCTTCCGGGGCACAGATACGCAGTATTTT. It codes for CASSFRGTDTQYF.

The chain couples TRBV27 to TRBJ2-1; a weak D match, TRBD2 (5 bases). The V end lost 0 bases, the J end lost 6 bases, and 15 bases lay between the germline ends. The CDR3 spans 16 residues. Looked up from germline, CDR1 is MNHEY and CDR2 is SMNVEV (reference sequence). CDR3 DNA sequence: TGTGCCAGCAGTTTATCGGCAGGAAAGCGGATCAATGAGCAGTTCTTC. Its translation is CASSLSAGKRINEQFF.

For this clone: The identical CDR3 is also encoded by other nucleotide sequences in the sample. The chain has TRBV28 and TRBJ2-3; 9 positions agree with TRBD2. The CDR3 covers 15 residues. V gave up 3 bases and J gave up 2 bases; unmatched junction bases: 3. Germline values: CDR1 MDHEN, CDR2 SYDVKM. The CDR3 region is CASSFGGRVTDTQYF. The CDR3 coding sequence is TGTGCCAGCAGTTTTGGCGGGAGGGTCACAGATACGCAGTATTTT.

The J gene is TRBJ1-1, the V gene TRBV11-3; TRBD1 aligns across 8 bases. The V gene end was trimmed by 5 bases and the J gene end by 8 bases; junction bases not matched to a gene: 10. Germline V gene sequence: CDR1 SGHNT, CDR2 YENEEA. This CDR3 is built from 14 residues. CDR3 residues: CASSKGQGQGEAFF. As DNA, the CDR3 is TGTGCCAGCAGCAAAGGACAGGGCCAAGGGGAAGCTTTCTTT.

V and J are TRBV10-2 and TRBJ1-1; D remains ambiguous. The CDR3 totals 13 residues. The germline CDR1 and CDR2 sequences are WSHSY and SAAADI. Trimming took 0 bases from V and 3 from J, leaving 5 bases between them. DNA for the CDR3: TGCGCCAGCAGTGAGTCTCCAGACACTGAAGCTTTCTTT. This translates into CASSESPDTEAFF.

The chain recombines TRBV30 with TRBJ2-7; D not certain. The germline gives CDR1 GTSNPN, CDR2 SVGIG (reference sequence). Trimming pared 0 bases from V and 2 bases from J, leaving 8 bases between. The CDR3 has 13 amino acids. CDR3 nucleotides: TGTGCCTGGAGTGTGGGCAAAGCCTACGAGCAGTACTTC. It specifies CAWSVGKAYEQYF.

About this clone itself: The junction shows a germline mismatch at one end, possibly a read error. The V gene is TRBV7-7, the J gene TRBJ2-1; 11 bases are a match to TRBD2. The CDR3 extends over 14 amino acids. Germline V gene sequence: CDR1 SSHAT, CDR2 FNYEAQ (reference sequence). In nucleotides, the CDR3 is TGTGCTAGCAGCTTAGCGGGGGGGTACAATGAGCAGTTCTTC. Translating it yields CASSLAGGYNEQFF. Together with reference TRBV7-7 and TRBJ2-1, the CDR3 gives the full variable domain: GAGVSQSPRYKVTKRGQDVTLRCDPISSHATLYWYQQALGQGPEFLTYFNYEAQPDKSGLPSDRFSAERPEGSISTLTIQRTEQRDSAMYRCASSLAGGYNEQFFGPGTRLTVL.

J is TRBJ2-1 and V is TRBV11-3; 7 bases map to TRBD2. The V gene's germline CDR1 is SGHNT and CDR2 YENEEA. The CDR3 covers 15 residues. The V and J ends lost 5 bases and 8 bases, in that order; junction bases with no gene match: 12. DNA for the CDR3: TGTGCCAGCAGCCCCTGGGGGAGGGTGAACGATGAGCAGTTCTTC. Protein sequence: CASSPWGRVNDEQFF.

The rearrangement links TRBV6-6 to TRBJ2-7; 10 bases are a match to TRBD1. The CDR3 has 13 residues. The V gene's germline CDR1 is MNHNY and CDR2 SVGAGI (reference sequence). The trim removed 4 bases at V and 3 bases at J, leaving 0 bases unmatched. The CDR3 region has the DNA TGTGCCAGCAGTTGGACAGGGGGCTACGAGCAGTACTTC. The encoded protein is CASSWTGGYEQYF.

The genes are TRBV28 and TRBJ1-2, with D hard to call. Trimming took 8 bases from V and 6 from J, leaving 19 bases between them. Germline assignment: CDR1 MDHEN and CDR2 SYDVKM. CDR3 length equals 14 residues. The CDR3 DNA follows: TGTGCCAGCTTGGTAAGAGGCCGACGAAATGGCTACACCTTC. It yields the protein CASLVRGRRNGYTF.

As DNA, the CDR3 is TGTGCCAGCAGCCTTTATCGGGGAGATACGCAGTATTTT. Its protein product is CASSLYRGDTQYF. This chain connects TRBV7-9 to TRBJ2-3; D is perhaps TRBD2 (5 bases). Looked up from germline, CDR1 is SEHNR and CDR2 is FQNEAQ (reference sequence). The CDR3 totals 13 residues. Trimming left V 5 bases short and J 5 bases short, with 11 bases between.

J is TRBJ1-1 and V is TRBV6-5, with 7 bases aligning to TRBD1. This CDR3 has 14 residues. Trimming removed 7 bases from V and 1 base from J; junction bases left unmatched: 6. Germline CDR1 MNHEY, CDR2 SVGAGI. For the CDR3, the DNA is TGTGCCAGCACCAGGGACAGCGGGAACACTGAAGCTTTCTTT. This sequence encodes CASTRDSGNTEAFF.

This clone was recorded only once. CDR3 amino acids: CATSRQANYGYTF. The CDR3 DNA reads TGTGCCACCTCTAGACAGGCTAACTATGGCTACACCTTC. The rearrangement joins TRBV19 to TRBJ1-2; TRBD1 is a possible D gene (6 bases). The CDR3 contains 13 residues. V shed 10 bases and J shed 0 bases, with 12 bases lying between them. Germline assignment: CDR1 LNHDA and CDR2 SQIVND (reference sequence).

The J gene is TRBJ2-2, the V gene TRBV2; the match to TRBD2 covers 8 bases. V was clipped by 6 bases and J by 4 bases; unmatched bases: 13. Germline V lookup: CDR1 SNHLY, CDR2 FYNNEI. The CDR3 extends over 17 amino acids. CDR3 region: CASRAISGIVGTGELFF. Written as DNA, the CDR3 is TGTGCCAGCAGGGCAATTAGCGGGATTGTTGGCACCGGGGAGCTGTTTTTT.

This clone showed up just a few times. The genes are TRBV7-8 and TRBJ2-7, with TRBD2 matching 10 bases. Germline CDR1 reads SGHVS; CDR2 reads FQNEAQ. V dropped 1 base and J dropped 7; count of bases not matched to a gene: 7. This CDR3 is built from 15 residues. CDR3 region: CASSLDTSGKGEQYF. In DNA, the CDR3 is TGTGCCAGCAGCTTAGACACTAGCGGGAAGGGGGAGCAGTACTTC.

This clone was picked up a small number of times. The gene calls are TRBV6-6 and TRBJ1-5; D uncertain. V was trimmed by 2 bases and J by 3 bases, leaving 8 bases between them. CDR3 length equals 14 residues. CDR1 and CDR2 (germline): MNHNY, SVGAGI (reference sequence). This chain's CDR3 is CASSYGQINQPQHF. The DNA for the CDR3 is TGTGCCAGCAGTTACGGGCAGATCAATCAGCCCCAGCATTTT.

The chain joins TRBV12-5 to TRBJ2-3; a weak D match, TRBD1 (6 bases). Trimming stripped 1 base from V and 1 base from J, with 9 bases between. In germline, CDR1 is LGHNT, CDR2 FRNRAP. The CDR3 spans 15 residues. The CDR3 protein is CASGLDRVGTDTQYF. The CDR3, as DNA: TGTGCTAGTGGTTTGGACAGGGTTGGCACAGATACGCAGTATTTT.

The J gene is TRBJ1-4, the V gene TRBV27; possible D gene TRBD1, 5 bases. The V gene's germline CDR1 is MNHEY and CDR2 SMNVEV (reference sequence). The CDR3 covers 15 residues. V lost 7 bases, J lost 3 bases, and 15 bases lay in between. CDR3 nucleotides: TGTGCCAGCACCCCCCAGGGTTCCTCTAATGAAAAACTGTTTTTT. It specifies CASTPQGSSNEKLFF.

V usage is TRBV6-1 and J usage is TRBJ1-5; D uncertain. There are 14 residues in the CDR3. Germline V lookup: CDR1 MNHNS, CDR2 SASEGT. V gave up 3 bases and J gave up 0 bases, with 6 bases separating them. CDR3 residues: CASSDTNSNQPQHF. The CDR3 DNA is TGTGCCAGCAGTGACACTAATAGCAATCAGCCCCAGCATTTT.

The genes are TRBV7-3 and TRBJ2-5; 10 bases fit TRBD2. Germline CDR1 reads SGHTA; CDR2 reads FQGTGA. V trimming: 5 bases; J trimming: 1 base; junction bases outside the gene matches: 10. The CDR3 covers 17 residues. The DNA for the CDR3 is TGTGCCAGCAGCGCCAGAGGCGGGACTAGCGCCCAAGAGACCCAGTACTTC. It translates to CASSARGGTSAQETQYF.